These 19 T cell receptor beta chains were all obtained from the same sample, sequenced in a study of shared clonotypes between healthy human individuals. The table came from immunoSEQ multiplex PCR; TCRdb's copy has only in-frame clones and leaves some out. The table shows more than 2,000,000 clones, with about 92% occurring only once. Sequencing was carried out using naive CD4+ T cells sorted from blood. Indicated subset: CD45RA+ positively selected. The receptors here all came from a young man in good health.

The CDR3, as DNA: TGTGCCAGTAGTACCCCGGGACTAGCGTACTCCTCCCCGTTCTTC. It translates to CASSTPGLAYSSPFF. This rearrangement joins TRBV19 to TRBJ2-1, with TRBD2 matching 10 bases. The junction had 15 bases not matched to a gene; V was cut back by 4 bases and J by 15 bases. This CDR3 spans 15 amino acids. Germline V gene lookup returns CDR1 LNHDA and CDR2 SQIVND (reference sequence).

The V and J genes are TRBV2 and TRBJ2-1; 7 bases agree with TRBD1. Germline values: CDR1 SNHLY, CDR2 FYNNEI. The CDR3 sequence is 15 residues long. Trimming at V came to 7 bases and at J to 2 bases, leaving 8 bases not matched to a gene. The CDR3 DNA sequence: TGTGCCAGCACCCCAGACAGGGTCACCTACAATGAGCAGTTCTTC. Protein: CASTPDRVTYNEQFF.

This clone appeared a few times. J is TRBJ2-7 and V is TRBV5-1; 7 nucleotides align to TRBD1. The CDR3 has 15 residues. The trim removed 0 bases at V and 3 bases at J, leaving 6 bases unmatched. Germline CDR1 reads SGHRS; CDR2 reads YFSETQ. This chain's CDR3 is CASSLGGQALYEQYF. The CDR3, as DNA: TGCGCCAGCAGCTTGGGCGGACAGGCGCTCTACGAGCAGTACTTC.

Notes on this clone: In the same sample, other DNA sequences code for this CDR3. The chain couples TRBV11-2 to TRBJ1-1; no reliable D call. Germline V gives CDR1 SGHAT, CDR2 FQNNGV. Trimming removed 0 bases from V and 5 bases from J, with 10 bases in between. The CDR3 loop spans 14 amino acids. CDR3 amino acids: CASSLDTGGTEAFF. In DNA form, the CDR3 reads TGTGCCAGCAGCTTAGATACGGGAGGTACTGAAGCTTTCTTT.

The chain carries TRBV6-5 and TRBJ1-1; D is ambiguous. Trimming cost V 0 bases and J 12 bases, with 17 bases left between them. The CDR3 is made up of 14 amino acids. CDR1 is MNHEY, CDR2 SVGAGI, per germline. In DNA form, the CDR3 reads TGTGCCAGCAGTTACTCGACCCAAGGAAGGGTAACTTTCTTT. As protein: CASSYSTQGRVTFF.

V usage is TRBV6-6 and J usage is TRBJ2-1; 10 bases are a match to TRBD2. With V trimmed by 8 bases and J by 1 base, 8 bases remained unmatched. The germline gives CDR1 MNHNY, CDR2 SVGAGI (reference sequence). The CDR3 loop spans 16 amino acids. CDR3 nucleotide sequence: TGTGCCAGCTTGAAAGCGGGAGGGCCATCCTACAATGAGCAGTTCTTC. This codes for CASLKAGGPSYNEQFF.

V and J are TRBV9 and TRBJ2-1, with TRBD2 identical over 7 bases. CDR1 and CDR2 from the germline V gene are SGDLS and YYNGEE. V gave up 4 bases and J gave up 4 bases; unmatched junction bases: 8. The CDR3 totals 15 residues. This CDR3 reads CASSPKWEGYNEQFF. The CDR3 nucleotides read TGTGCCAGCAGCCCGAAGTGGGAGGGGTACAATGAGCAGTTCTTC.

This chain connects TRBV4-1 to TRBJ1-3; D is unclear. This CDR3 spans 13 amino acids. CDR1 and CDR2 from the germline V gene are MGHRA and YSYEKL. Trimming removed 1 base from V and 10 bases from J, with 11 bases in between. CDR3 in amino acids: CASSQVGSRTIYF. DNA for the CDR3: TGCGCCAGCAGCCAAGTGGGGAGTCGGACCATATATTTT.

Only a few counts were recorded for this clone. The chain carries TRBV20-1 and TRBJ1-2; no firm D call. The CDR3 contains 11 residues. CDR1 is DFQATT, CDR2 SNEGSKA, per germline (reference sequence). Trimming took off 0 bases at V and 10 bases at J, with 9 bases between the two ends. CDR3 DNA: TGCAGTGCTAGAGACAGTATCGCCTACACCTTC. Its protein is CSARDSIAYTF.

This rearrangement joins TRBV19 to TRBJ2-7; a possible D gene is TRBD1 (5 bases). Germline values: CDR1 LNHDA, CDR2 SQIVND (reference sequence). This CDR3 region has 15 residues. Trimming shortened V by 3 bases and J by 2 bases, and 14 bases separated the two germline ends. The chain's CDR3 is CASSIPGRDAYEQYF. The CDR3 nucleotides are TGTGCCAGTAGTATCCCCGGCAGGGATGCCTACGAGCAGTACTTC. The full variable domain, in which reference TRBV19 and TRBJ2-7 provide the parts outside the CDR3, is DGGITQSPKYLFRKEGQNVTLSCEQNLNHDAMYWYRQDPGQGLRLIYYSQIVNDFQKGDIAEGYSVSREKKESFPLTVTSAQKNPTAFYLCASSIPGRDAYEQYFGPGTRLTVT.

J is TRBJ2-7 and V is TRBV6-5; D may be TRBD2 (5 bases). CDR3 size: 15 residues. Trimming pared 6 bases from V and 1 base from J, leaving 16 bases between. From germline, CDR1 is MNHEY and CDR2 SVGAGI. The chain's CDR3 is CASSRGGPASYEQYF. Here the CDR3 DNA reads TGTGCCAGCAGCCGCGGAGGCCCCGCTTCCTACGAGCAGTACTTC.

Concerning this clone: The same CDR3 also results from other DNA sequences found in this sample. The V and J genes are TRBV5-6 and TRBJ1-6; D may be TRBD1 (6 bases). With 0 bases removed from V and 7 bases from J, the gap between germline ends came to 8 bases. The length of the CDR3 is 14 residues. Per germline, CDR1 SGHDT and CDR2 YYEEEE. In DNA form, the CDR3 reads TGTGCCAGCAGCTTGGTCAGGGGCAATTCACCCCTCCACTTT. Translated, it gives CASSLVRGNSPLHF.

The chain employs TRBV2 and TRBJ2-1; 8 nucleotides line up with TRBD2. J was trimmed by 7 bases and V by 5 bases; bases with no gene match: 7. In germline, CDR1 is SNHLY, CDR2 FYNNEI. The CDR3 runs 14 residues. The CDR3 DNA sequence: TGTGCCAGCAGTAGCCGGGAGGGAGCGAATGAGCAGTTCTTC. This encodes CASSSREGANEQFF.

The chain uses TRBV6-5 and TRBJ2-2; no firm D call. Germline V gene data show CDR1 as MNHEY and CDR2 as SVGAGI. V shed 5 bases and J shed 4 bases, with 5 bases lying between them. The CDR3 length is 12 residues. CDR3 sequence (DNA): TGTGCCAGCAGTAGAACCACCGGGGAGCTGTTTTTT. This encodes CASSRTTGELFF.

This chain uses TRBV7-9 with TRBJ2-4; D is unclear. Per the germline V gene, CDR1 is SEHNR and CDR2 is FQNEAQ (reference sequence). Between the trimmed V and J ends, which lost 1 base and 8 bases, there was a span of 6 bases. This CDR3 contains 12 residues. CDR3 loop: CASSLVEDIQYF. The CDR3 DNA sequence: TGTGCCAGCAGCTTAGTTGAGGACATTCAGTACTTC. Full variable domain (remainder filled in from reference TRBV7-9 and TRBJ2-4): DTGVSQNPRHKITKRGQNVTFRCDPISEHNRLYWYRQTLGQGPEFLTYFQNEAQLEKSRLLSDRFSAERPKGSFSTLEIQRTEQGDSAMYLCASSLVEDIQYFGAGTRLSVL.

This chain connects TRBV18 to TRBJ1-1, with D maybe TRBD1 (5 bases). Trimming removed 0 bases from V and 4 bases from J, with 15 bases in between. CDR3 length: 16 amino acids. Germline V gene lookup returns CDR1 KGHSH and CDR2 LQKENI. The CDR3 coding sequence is TGTGCCAGCTCACCACCGGTCCCAGGGAGGGTCACTGAAGCTTTCTTT. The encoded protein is CASSPPVPGRVTEAFF.

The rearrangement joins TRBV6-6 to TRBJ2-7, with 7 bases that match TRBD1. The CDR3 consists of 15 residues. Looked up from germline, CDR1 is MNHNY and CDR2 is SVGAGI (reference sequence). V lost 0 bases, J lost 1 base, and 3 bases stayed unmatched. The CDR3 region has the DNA TGTGCCAGCAGTTACTCCCAGACAGGGTCCTACGAGCAGTACTTC. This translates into CASSYSQTGSYEQYF.

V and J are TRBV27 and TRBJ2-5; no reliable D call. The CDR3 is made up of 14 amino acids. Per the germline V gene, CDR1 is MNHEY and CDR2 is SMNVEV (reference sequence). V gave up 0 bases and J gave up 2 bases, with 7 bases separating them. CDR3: CASSLSPRQETQYF. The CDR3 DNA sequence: TGTGCCAGCAGTTTATCGCCGAGACAAGAGACCCAGTACTTC.

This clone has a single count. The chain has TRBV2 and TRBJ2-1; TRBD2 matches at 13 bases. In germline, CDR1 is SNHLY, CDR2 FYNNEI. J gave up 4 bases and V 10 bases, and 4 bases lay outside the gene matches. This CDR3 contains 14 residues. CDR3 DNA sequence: TGTGCCACCCGACTAGCGGGAGGTTACAATGAGCAGTTCTTC. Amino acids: CATRLAGGYNEQFF.